This T cell receptor (beta chain) was sequenced during a study of tumor and adjacent non-tumor tissue in lung cancer. Germline V gene data show CDR1 as MNHNS and CDR2 as SASEGT. CDR3 length: 14 amino acids. V gave up 2 bases and J gave up 4 bases; unmatched junction bases: 1. Worth noting for this clonotype: Its antigen is undetermined. A much larger clone sits a single nucleotide away, making a read error possible.

RNA was extracted from bulk tissue without any cell sorting. The normal lung tissue was taken more than 3 cm from the tumor edge. A modified ARM-PCR protocol with three rounds of nested PCR amplified TCRbeta. TCRdb called the multiplex PCR reads again in MiXCR, with one record for every CDR3 protein. This table holds 100,000 or so distinct CDR3 sequences, approximately 60% found once. General study points: Normal lung showed higher cumulative top 100 clone frequency than tumor.

Input material: distant non-tumor lung tissue. This rearrangement joins TRBV6-1 to TRBJ1-5; TRBD1 matches at 8 bases. The source is a man aged 25-45 years with non-small cell lung cancer. The CDR3 is CASSEQGANQPQHF. The CDR3, as DNA: TGTGCCAGCAGTGAACAGGGGGCTAATCAGCCCCAGCATTTT.